This T cell receptor (beta chain) stems from a study of blood T cell repertoires in COVID-19. Trimming stripped 6 bases from V and 4 bases from J, with 12 bases between. Germline CDR1 MDHEN, CDR2 SYDVKM. The CDR3 loop spans 13 amino acids. Repertoires were generated with immunoSEQ multiplex PCR, while TCRdb's copy carries only in-frame clones and drops some. The data hold under 250,000 clones, with about 84% observed a single time. The chain uses TRBV28 and TRBJ1-2; D gene uncertain. The sequence was collected from a woman of 80 years or more with acute or convalescent COVID-19. Sample: peripheral blood. The CDR3 coding sequence is TGTGCCAGCAGCTCTCCGGGTCGCTATGGCTACACCTTC. As protein: CASSSPGRYGYTF.